A selection of T cell receptor beta chains follows, all from one sample in a study of cytomegalovirus exposure and HLA in healthy donors. The repertoire was sequenced with immunoSEQ multiplex PCR; TCRdb's copy has only in-frame clones and lacks some. The profile covers some 150,000 clones, with 76% appearing a single time and under 1.5% taken by the ten largest. The sample was PBMCs. The receptor source for this set is a man in his sixties in good health and CMV-seronegative. The CDR3 runs from the conserved cysteine through the conserved F or W. Each record gives: clone size, D gene, J gene, CDR3 length, V gene, CDR3 DNA, CDR3 protein. A D gene is named only where the DNA matches it firmly. Size is stated for part of the rows, as once, few or many counts, or as a class when the clone is expanded.

.,.,TRBJ1-6,14,TRBV7-9,TGTGCCAGCAGCTTAGCGGATCACAGTTCACCCCTCCACTTT,CASSLADHSSPLHF
.,.,TRBJ2-5,14,TRBV30,TGTGCCTGGTCCGCGATTAGCATCCAAGAGACCCAGTACTTC,CAWSAISIQETQYF
.,.,TRBJ2-3,14,TRBV7-2,TGTGCCAGCAGCCCTGGGGCCTCCACAGATACGCAGTATTTT,CASSPGASTDTQYF
.,.,TRBJ1-2,13,TRBV5-1,TGCGCCAGCAGCTTGGAGCGCCACTATGGCTACACCTTC,CASSLERHYGYTF
few,TRBD2,TRBJ2-7,14,TRBV7-2,TGTGCCAGCACCCCCCTAGCGGAGTCCTACGAGCAGTACTTC,CASTPLAESYEQYF
.,.,TRBJ2-1,16,TRBV2,TGTGCCAGCAGTGACCGGCGGGTCGACTACTACAATGAGCAGTTCTTC,CASSDRRVDYYNEQFF
.,.,TRBJ1-1,14,TRBV30,TGTGCCGGGAAAGAGGGAGGGTATATCGCTGAAGCTTTCTTT,CAGKEGGYIAEAFF
.,TRBD1,TRBJ1-2,14,TRBV5-1,TGCGCCAGCAGCCCGGGACAGGGGGTAGAGGGCTACACCTTC,CASSPGQGVEGYTF
.,TRBD2,TRBJ2-7,14,TRBV18,TGTGCCAGCTCACCAGGCGGGAGTAGCTACGAGCAGTACTTC,CASSPGGSSYEQYF
.,.,TRBJ2-5,17,TRBV1,TGCACCAGCAGCCACTATCGAGGCCCTAGAACGATCGAGACCCAGTACTTC,CTSSHYRGPRTIETQYF
.,.,TRBJ1-5,16,TRBV7-8,TGTGCCAGCAGCGCGTTAACAGGGTTAAGCAATCAGCCCCAGCATTTT,CASSALTGLSNQPQHF
.,TRBD2,TRBJ2-3,16,TRBV6-1,TGTGCCAGCAGTGCGTCTAGCGGGGGGGCTTTTGATACGCAGTATTTT,CASSASSGGAFDTQYF
.,.,TRBJ2-7,18,TRBV4-1,TGCGCCAGCAGCCCTCTATGGAGGGCGGGGCGAGGGTCCTACGAGCAGTACTTC,CASSPLWRAGRGSYEQYF
.,.,TRBJ1-3,13,TRBV29-1,TGCAGCGCCTCGGGACAAGCTGGAAACACCATATATTTT,CSASGQAGNTIYF
.,TRBD1,TRBJ1-2,14,TRBV28,TGTGCCAGCAGTTTAGCGACAGGGGTCTATGGCTACACCTTC,CASSLATGVYGYTF
once,TRBD2,TRBJ2-6,15,TRBV6-1,TGTGCCAGCAGTGGGAGCGGGAGCAGGGCCAACGTCCTGACTTTC,CASSGSGSRANVLTF
.,.,TRBJ1-6,15,TRBV5-1,TGCGCCAGCAGCTTGGACGGGATTACTAATTCACCCCTCCACTTT,CASSLDGITNSPLHF
.,TRBD1,TRBJ2-5,15,TRBV28,TGTGCCAGCACCACACTACAGGGGAACCAAGAGACCCAGTACTTC,CASTTLQGNQETQYF
few,TRBD2,TRBJ2-1,15,TRBV6-4,TGTGCCAGCAGTCCGACTAGCGGGGGGGCCGATGAGCAGTTCTTC,CASSPTSGGADEQFF
.,TRBD2,TRBJ2-7,15,TRBV27,TGTGCCAGCAGTTTTGGTAGCGGGAGGTTTTACGAGCAGTACTTC,CASSFGSGRFYEQYF
.,.,TRBJ1-6,13,TRBV27,TGTGCCAGCAGGAGCTCCTATAATTCACCCCTCCACTTT,CASRSSYNSPLHF
.,.,TRBJ1-1,14,TRBV5-1,TGCGCCAGCAGCTTGTCGGGGTTGAACACTGAAGCTTTCTTT,CASSLSGLNTEAFF
.,TRBD1,TRBJ1-1,16,TRBV5-1,TGCGCCAGCAGCTCCCGGGACAGAAACATGAACACTGAAGCTTTCTTT,CASSSRDRNMNTEAFF
.,.,TRBJ2-7,13,TRBV4-1,TGCGCCAGCAGCCAAGCCCTTACTTACGAGCAGTACTTC,CASSQALTYEQYF
once,.,TRBJ1-6,14,TRBV7-2,TGTGCCAGCAGCGCAGTCGGGGTTAATTCACCCCTCCACTTT,CASSAVGVNSPLHF
.,TRBD2,TRBJ2-3,18,TRBV30,TGTGCCTGGAGTGTAGACTGGGGGGGGTACACGGGCACAGATACGCAGTATTTT,CAWSVDWGGYTGTDTQYF
.,.,TRBJ2-7,16,TRBV6-5,TGTGCCAGCAGTTACTCGGCGGGGGCAGGCGGCTACGAGCAGTACTTC,CASSYSAGAGGYEQYF
.,.,TRBJ2-2,15,TRBV28,TGTGCCAGCAGTTTATTATTGGCCTCCACCGGGGAGCTGTTTTTT,CASSLLLASTGELFF
few,.,TRBJ2-7,14,TRBV7-8,TGTGCCAGCAGCATGCCTGGGAGAGGCTACGAGCAGTACTTC,CASSMPGRGYEQYF
.,TRBD1,TRBJ2-4,15,TRBV2,TGTGCCAGCAGCAACAGGGGAGAGTACTTAAACATTCAGTACTTC,CASSNRGEYLNIQYF
.,TRBD1,TRBJ2-7,15,TRBV5-1,TGCGCCAGCAGTCCCCGGCCGGGACAGGTTAACGAGCAGTACTTC,CASSPRPGQVNEQYF
.,.,TRBJ2-7,15,TRBV9,TGTGCCAGCAGCGTAGGGGACTTACCCTCCTACGAGCAGTACTTC,CASSVGDLPSYEQYF
.,.,TRBJ1-1,15,TRBV5-4,TGTGCCAGCAGCTTGGAATCGGTGGTGAACACTGAAGCTTTCTTT,CASSLESVVNTEAFF
.,TRBD1,TRBJ1-1,15,TRBV19,TGTGCCAGTAGTGCGAACAGGGGCCCCTCGGGTGAAGCTTTCTTT,CASSANRGPSGEAFF
.,.,TRBJ2-7,13,TRBV7-8,TGTGCCACTAAGGAGCTGGTTTCCTACGAGCAGTACTTC,CATKELVSYEQYF
.,.,TRBJ2-5,15,TRBV11-2,TGTGCCAGCAGCTTAAGACTGGGAGTACAAGAGACCCAGTACTTC,CASSLRLGVQETQYF
.,TRBD1,TRBJ1-2,14,TRBV6-4,TGTGCCAGCAGCACCGGGACAGGGGTGCTTGGCTACACCTTC,CASSTGTGVLGYTF
.,.,TRBJ2-7,14,TRBV6-5,TGTGCCAGCAGTTACTCGAGGTTGGGGGGCGAGCAGTACTTC,CASSYSRLGGEQYF
.,.,TRBJ1-6,15,TRBV5-1,TGCGCCAGCAGCTATACCTTGACCCAAGAGGGACCCCTCCACTTT,CASSYTLTQEGPLHF
few,.,TRBJ2-7,16,TRBV5-1,TGCGCCAGCAGCGGGGTAGGGGGGGGGACTTCCTACGAGCAGTACTTC,CASSGVGGGTSYEQYF
.,TRBD2,TRBJ2-1,17,TRBV9,TGTGCCAGCAGCGTACGGACTAGCGGGAGGGCGTACAATGAGCAGTTCTTC,CASSVRTSGRAYNEQFF
.,TRBD1,TRBJ1-6,14,TRBV7-9,TGTGCCAGCAGCCGACAGGGGGCTAATTCACCCCTCCACTTT,CASSRQGANSPLHF
.,.,TRBJ2-1,13,TRBV4-3,TGCGCCAGCAGCCAAGGCGAGTACAATGAGCAGTTCTTC,CASSQGEYNEQFF
few,.,TRBJ1-2,12,TRBV5-1,TGCGCCAGCAGCTTAGACAGCTATGGCTACACCTTC,CASSLDSYGYTF
.,TRBD1,TRBJ1-1,14,TRBV5-1,TGCGCCAGCAGCGTGACAGGGTTGAACACTGAAGCTTTCTTT,CASSVTGLNTEAFF
.,TRBD1,TRBJ1-2,16,TRBV10-3,TGTGCCATCAGTGACTTCCAGGACAGGAGGAACTATGGCTACACCTTC,CAISDFQDRRNYGYTF